This T cell receptor (beta chain) was documented in a study of early T cells in non-severe SARS-CoV-2 infection. Study details: Sequencing input comprised bulk RNA from unsorted whole blood; chain pairing was not available.

There are 17 residues in the CDR3. Trimming removed 5 bases from V and 0 bases from J; junction bases left unmatched: 6. From germline, CDR1 is MNHNY and CDR2 SVGAGI (reference sequence). TCRdb redid the calling of the 5' RACE reads with MiXCR, one entry per CDR3 protein. The sample lists about 61,000 distinct CDR3 sequences, 10% to 11% seen once, with around 1.8% in the top ten. The sequencing input was whole blood. This receptor was taken from an adult who was a healthcare worker with PCR-confirmed SARS-CoV-2 infection or an uninfected control (not recorded which). The chain links TRBV6-6 to TRBJ1-5, with 11 positions matching TRBD1. The CDR3 DNA is TGTGCCAGCAGTCGGACAGGGGGCCAAAATAGCAATCAGCCCCAGCATTTT. Translating gives CASSRTGGQNSNQPQHF.